This T cell receptor (beta chain) appears in the sequencing data of a study of identical twins (dated by TCRdb to 2016 to 2017). The study in broad terms: To test whether fetal clonotypes persist, the study used deep sequencing on TCR alpha and beta repertoires from monozygotic twins, unrelated adults of various ages, and cord blood. To rule out contamination, replicate twin experiments were performed at different times with different library preparation protocols.

This clonotype appeared a few times. Its binding antigen is unknown. Qualities for individual bases were not recorded, and no much larger clone is one base off. Only healthy Caucasian donors were included. Three pairs of female monozygotic twins, all aged roughly 18 to 30 years, made up the twin cohort. Positive isolation kits from Invitrogen were used to isolate CD4+ and CD8+ T cell populations. CDR1 DFQATT and CDR2 SNEGSKA are derived from the germline V gene (reference sequence). Including the terminal cysteine and phenylalanine, the CDR3 comprises 11 residues. The retained sequence is limited to the CDR3, 33 bases, with the frame set at the first base. V is cut by 3 bases and J by 8 bases, and the space between the germline ends is 8 bases. What the research found in general, with its limitations: Abundant cord blood beta clonotypes carried fewer insertions; young adult naive repertoires showed a weaker similar trend, while memory repertoires showed none. Compared with coincidental sharing between unrelated individuals, out-of-frame TCR alpha sequences shared between twins showed an excess of sequences with low generation probability. Because the same donors could not be followed over many years, the conclusions relied on cross-sectional statistical analysis. Zero-insertion analyses could be partly confounded by invariant T cells such as MAIT and iNKT, though diverse VJ usage argued against such confounding for most clonotypes. Excess twin sharing in beta out-of-frame sequences was weaker because fewer shared sequences lowered the signal-to-noise ratio. Recombination models systematically underestimated out-of-frame TCR alpha sharing in monozygotic twins but agreed with sharing between unrelated individuals.

Library generation was performed with 5' RACE. The data were produced on an Illumina HiSeq 2000. Template switching added a universal primer binding site, and the final cDNA carried a unique molecular identifier that allowed TCR cDNA molecules to be counted accurately. Specific primers in the conserved constant-segment region were used to synthesize first-strand cDNA for TCR alpha and beta chains. To control for contamination, every cDNA library was double barcoded, receiving both a SMART-Mk sample barcode and Illumina barcodes. Two successive PCR steps introduced TruSeq adapter sequences along with Illumina sample barcodes. Sequencing of the TCR alpha and beta cDNA libraries was done on the Illumina HiSeq platform using custom primers. As for the authors' bioinformatics: MiGEC processed the raw reads to extract unique molecular identifiers, while MiXCR was used to determine the CDR3 positions. For each individual, recombination models were inferred using an EM algorithm with the repgenHMM and IGoR tools. The tcR package in R was used for shared clonotype analysis, with sharing normalized by the product of cloneset sizes. Out-of-frame nonproductive sequences were analyzed to study raw recombination free of thymic and clonal selection effects. TCRdb trimmed the raw reads at Q25, called clones with MiXCR and kept productive beta chains. For every CDR3 protein sequence, its rows merge into one entry that carries the most common genes and DNA. It is TCRdb's table, rather than the study itself, that gives the V and J calls and clone size. The sample table shows 450,000 to 500,000 distinct CDR3 sequences, and around an eighth are seen once. The ten biggest clones cover approximately 0.98% of the sample.

The same data also went into a second study, on yellow fever vaccine responses in identical twins. Drawing on the second study: According to the authors, in identical twins the way T cells responded to vaccination appeared partly convergent and partly personalized. In identical twins, the study followed T cell clones that responded to the vaccine with precision.

The chain is made from TRBV20-1 and TRBJ2-1; a confident D gene designation cannot be given. The TCR originated in a woman between 18 and 29 years old in good health. The sample was CD4+ T cells sorted from blood. The nucleotides read TGCAGTGCTAGCCGAATGGATGAGCAGTTCTTC. This sequence encodes CSASRMDEQFF.